The 24 T cell receptor beta chains below all came from one sample that was sequenced in a study of identifying expanded T cells in peripheral blood. TCRdb's copy holds only in-frame clones and misses some; the assay was immunoSEQ multiplex PCR. The repertoire consists of 83,000 or so clones, with about nine tenths occurring once and the leading ten covering about 4.2%. What was sequenced was blood. Receptor source: a person aged 18 to 70 in good health.

The table lists this clone with a few counts. The gene calls are TRBV2 and TRBJ1-6; 7 bases line up with TRBD1. The CDR3 loop spans 12 amino acids. The J segment lost 13 bases and the V segment lost 0 bases, leaving 0 bases of the junction unmatched. The germline V gene encodes CDR1 SNHLY and CDR2 FYNNEI. CDR3 bases: TGTGCCAGCAGTGAAGCAGGGGGCCCCCTCCACTTT. Its translation: CASSEAGGPLHF.

By sample fraction, this clone is medium-sized (0.01 to 0.1%). The J gene is TRBJ1-1, the V gene TRBV5-5; a possible D gene is TRBD1 (6 bases). Trimming took 4 bases from V and 1 from J, leaving 11 bases between them. Germline CDR1 and CDR2: SGHKS and YYEKEE (reference sequence). The CDR3 is 14 residues long. CDR3 sequence (DNA): TGTGCCAGCAGCCACATGACAGGGAACACTGAAGCTTTCTTT. It yields the protein CASSHMTGNTEAFF.

The genes are TRBV5-6 and TRBJ1-3, with a weak D call TRBD1 (5 bases). The V gene lost 3 bases and the J gene lost 4 bases, with 5 bases spanning the gap. This CDR3 contains 12 residues. From germline, CDR1 is SGHDT and CDR2 YYEEEE. Written as DNA, the CDR3 is TGTGCCAGCAGCTGGGGGGGAAACACCATATATTTT. Its translation: CASSWGGNTIYF.

The rearrangement links TRBV7-2 to TRBJ2-3; D is possibly TRBD1 (6 bases). Trimming left V 5 bases short and J 4 bases short, with 10 bases between. Germline CDR1 SGHTA, CDR2 FQGNSA. The CDR3 is made up of 13 amino acids. Here the CDR3 DNA reads TGTGCCAGCAGCGGAGAGGGGGCAGATACGCAGTATTTT. This encodes CASSGEGADTQYF.

V and J are TRBV11-2 and TRBJ2-1; 7 positions agree with TRBD1. With 5 bases clipped from V and 3 bases from J, the junction kept 7 bases outside the gene matches. Per germline, CDR1 SGHAT and CDR2 FQNNGV. The CDR3 length is 15 residues. The chain's CDR3 is CASSNRQGGYNEQFF. In nucleotides, the CDR3 is TGTGCCAGCAGCAACAGACAGGGTGGCTACAATGAGCAGTTCTTC.

The chain is built from TRBV11-2 and TRBJ2-7, with 11 bases fitting TRBD2. The V and J ends lost 5 bases and 3 bases, in that order; junction bases with no gene match: 9. Germline V CDR1 and CDR2: SGHAT, FQNNGV. The CDR3 totals 16 residues. DNA of the CDR3: TGTGCCAGCAGCCGTATAGCGGGAGGGGGATACTACGAGCAGTACTTC. Translating it yields CASSRIAGGGYYEQYF. Full variable domain (missing parts from reference TRBV11-2 and TRBJ2-7): EAGVAQSPRYKIIEKRQSVAFWCNPISGHATLYWYQQILGQGPKLLIQFQNNGVVDDSQLPKDRFSAERLKGVDSTLKIQPAKLEDSAVYLCASSRIAGGGYYEQYFGPGTRLTVT.

This rearrangement joins TRBV11-2 to TRBJ1-1, with unresolved D. Germline V gives CDR1 SGHAT, CDR2 FQNNGV. V lost 0 bases and J 3 bases, leaving 8 bases between the germline ends. CDR3 length: 14 residues. In DNA, the CDR3 is TGTGCCAGCAGCTTAGAAGGTCTCGACACTGAAGCTTTCTTT. Its protein product is CASSLEGLDTEAFF.

The V and J genes are TRBV2 and TRBJ2-2; 7 nucleotides line up with TRBD1. Trimming at V came to 4 bases and at J to 4 bases, leaving 12 bases not matched to a gene. This CDR3 contains 17 residues. Germline CDR1 SNHLY, CDR2 FYNNEI. The CDR3 bases are TGTGCCAGCAGTGTGGGGACGAGGGGGCCTCGCACCGGGGAGCTGTTTTTT. Translated: CASSVGTRGPRTGELFF. Full variable domain (remainder filled in from reference TRBV2 and TRBJ2-2): EPEVTQTPSHQVTQMGQEVILRCVPISNHLYFYWYRQILGQKVEFLVSFYNNEISEKSEIFDDQFSVERPDGSNFTLKIRSTKLEDSAMYFCASSVGTRGPRTGELFFGEGSRLTVL.

V usage is TRBV28 and J usage is TRBJ2-1; 10 bases agree with TRBD2. This CDR3 spans 15 amino acids. The germline V gene encodes CDR1 MDHEN and CDR2 SYDVKM. With V trimmed by 6 bases and J by 7 bases, 9 bases remained unmatched. The DNA for the CDR3 is TGTGCCAGCAGAGAAGCGGGGGGGCTAGTGAATGAGCAGTTCTTC. Translation gives CASREAGGLVNEQFF.

This rearrangement joins TRBV27 to TRBJ2-3; 12 nucleotides agree with TRBD1. J was trimmed by 4 bases and V by 7 bases; bases with no gene match: 6. CDR3 length: 15 residues. Looked up from germline, CDR1 is MNHEY and CDR2 is SMNVEV (reference sequence). The CDR3, as DNA: TGTGCCAGCATGGGACAGGGGGCTCGGGCAGATACGCAGTATTTT. Protein: CASMGQGARADTQYF.

The chain employs TRBV2 and TRBJ1-6; D is unresolved. The length of the CDR3 is 13 residues. Germline-derived CDR1 and CDR2 are SNHLY and FYNNEI. Trimming stripped 2 bases from V and 13 bases from J, with 12 bases between. The CDR3: CASSEIIVPPLHF. Here the CDR3 DNA reads TGTGCCAGCAGTGAAATCATAGTGCCCCCCCTCCACTTT.

The gene calls are TRBV11-3 and TRBJ1-1; D is uncertain. Deletions cut 1 base from V and 1 base from J, with 7 bases between. From germline, CDR1 is SGHNT and CDR2 YENEEA. The CDR3 spans 14 residues. The CDR3 DNA sequence: TGTGCCAGCAGCTTAGGGGCGGGGAACACTGAAGCTTTCTTT. The encoded protein is CASSLGAGNTEAFF.

The chain employs TRBV12-2 and TRBJ2-7; the DNA was not used to check the table's D call, TRBD2. TRBV12-2 is tagged as a pseudogene. The CDR3 has 13 amino acids. The CDR3 DNA reads TGTGCAAGTCGCTGGGAGGGGTACTACGAGCAGTACTTC. Amino acids: CASRWEGYYEQYF.

This chain links TRBV28 with TRBJ1-1; a possible D gene is TRBD1 (5 bases). Germline V gene lookup returns CDR1 MDHEN and CDR2 SYDVKM. The CDR3 runs 11 residues. CDR3 in DNA: TGTGTGGCGGGGCGGGGCACTGAAGCTTTCTTT. Translation gives CVAGRGTEAFF.

This chain connects TRBV6-4 to TRBJ2-1, with D unresolved. The CDR3 extends over 15 amino acids. Trimming pared 0 bases from V and 6 bases from J, leaving 12 bases between. Germline V gene lookup returns CDR1 MRHNA and CDR2 SNTAGT. In DNA form, the CDR3 reads TGTGCCAGCAGTGACTCGACTTCACCTGGCAATGAGCAGTTCTTC. Translated, it gives CASSDSTSPGNEQFF.

The rearrangement uses TRBV5-6 and TRBJ2-7; possibly TRBD2 for D (5 bases). In germline, CDR1 is SGHDT, CDR2 YYEEEE. The CDR3 is 17 residues long. With 2 bases removed from V and 0 bases from J, the gap between germline ends came to 18 bases. The CDR3 region is CASSFELIHGNSYEQYF. CDR3 DNA: TGTGCCAGCAGCTTTGAGCTAATACACGGGAACTCCTACGAGCAGTACTTC.

The chain is built from TRBV5-4 and TRBJ2-5; D possibly matches TRBD1 or TRBD2 (5 bases each). This CDR3 has 14 residues. Germline V gives CDR1 SGHNT, CDR2 YYREEE (reference sequence). Trimming removed 2 bases from V and 5 bases from J, with 13 bases in between. CDR3 amino acids: CASSFSGTRETQYF. The CDR3 bases are TGTGCCAGCAGCTTCTCCGGGACGCGTGAGACCCAGTACTTC.

The count of this clone is one. The chain couples TRBV2 to TRBJ2-3, with D perhaps TRBD2 (6 bases). CDR3 size: 16 residues. V gave up 8 bases and J gave up 2 bases, with 20 bases separating them. Germline CDR1 is SNHLY and CDR2 is FYNNEI. CDR3 region: CASEGLSDDFTDTQYF. DNA for the CDR3: TGTGCCAGCGAGGGACTCTCCGACGACTTCACAGATACGCAGTATTTT. Based on the CDR3 plus reference TRBV2 and TRBJ2-3, the full variable domain is EPEVTQTPSHQVTQMGQEVILRCVPISNHLYFYWYRQILGQKVEFLVSFYNNEISEKSEIFDDQFSVERPDGSNFTLKIRSTKLEDSAMYFCASEGLSDDFTDTQYFGPGTRLTVL.

This chain connects TRBV7-3 to TRBJ2-6; perhaps TRBD1 as D (5 bases). Germline CDR1 reads SGHTA; CDR2 reads FQGTGA. The ends were cut back, 2 bases at V and 4 bases at J, with 9 bases in the middle. This CDR3 region has 15 residues. The CDR3 region has the DNA TGTGCCAGCAGCTTACAGGGCCCAGGGGCCAACGTCCTGACTTTC. Amino acid sequence: CASSLQGPGANVLTF.

This clone has more than one count but fewer than ten. V gene TRBV18 combines with J gene TRBJ1-2; D perhaps matches TRBD1 (5 bases). Per the germline V gene, CDR1 is KGHSH and CDR2 is LQKENI. The CDR3 length is 13 residues. Between the trimmed V and J ends, which lost 2 bases and 5 bases, there was a span of 9 bases. The CDR3 region is CASSPDSGYGYTF. In DNA, the CDR3 is TGTGCCAGCTCACCAGACAGCGGATATGGCTACACCTTC.

The V gene is TRBV27, the J gene TRBJ2-7; 7 nucleotides align to TRBD1. The V gene's germline CDR1 is MNHEY and CDR2 SMNVEV (reference sequence). The CDR3 length is 14 residues. With 2 bases clipped from V and 1 base from J, the junction kept 2 bases outside the gene matches. The CDR3: CASSLLTGSYEQYF. The CDR3 bases are TGTGCCAGCAGTTTACTGACAGGGTCCTACGAGCAGTACTTC.

The CDR3 protein is CASSLVSWDHNEQFF. In DNA form, the CDR3 reads TGTGCCAGCAGCTTGGTAAGCTGGGACCACAATGAGCAGTTCTTC. V is TRBV5-4 and J is TRBJ2-1; perhaps D is TRBD1 or TRBD2 (5 bases each). The length of the CDR3 is 15 residues. Germline loops: CDR1 SGHNT, CDR2 YYREEE (reference sequence). V shed 0 bases and J shed 5 bases, with 12 bases lying between them.

The chain links TRBV11-2 to TRBJ2-2; the D gene is possibly TRBD1 (6 bases). Per germline, CDR1 SGHAT and CDR2 FQNNGV. The CDR3 runs 16 residues. The V and J ends lost 2 bases and 0 bases respectively, with 10 bases between them. CDR3 region: CASSLNAGANTGELFF. CDR3 bases: TGTGCCAGCAGCTTAAATGCAGGGGCGAACACCGGGGAGCTGTTTTTT. Full variable domain (rest looked up from reference TRBV11-2 and TRBJ2-2): EAGVAQSPRYKIIEKRQSVAFWCNPISGHATLYWYQQILGQGPKLLIQFQNNGVVDDSQLPKDRFSAERLKGVDSTLKIQPAKLEDSAVYLCASSLNAGANTGELFFGEGSRLTVL.

The chain employs TRBV4-3 and TRBJ1-2, with TRBD1 as a possible D gene (5 bases). This CDR3 has 14 amino acids. V lost 0 bases and J lost 6, with 11 bases in between. Germline CDR1 reads LGHNA; CDR2 reads YSLEER. Written as DNA, the CDR3 is TGCGCCAGCAGCCAAGATGCAGGGCGTGATGGCTACACCTTC. It translates to CASSQDAGRDGYTF.